Detailed here is one T cell receptor (beta chain). Its antigen remains unknown. The source of the sample is a study of cytomegalovirus exposure and HLA in healthy donors. The study ran its PCR with 60 Vbeta and 13 Jbeta primers. The protocol was immunoSEQ multiplex PCR, while the TCRdb copy is restricted to in-frame clones and leaves out a portion. The sample has approximately 130,000 clones, about four fifths seen once. Notes on the study in general: Most sequenced TCRs were rare (though some public TCRs occurred in many donors).

The sample taken for sequencing was PBMCs. The TCR originated in a woman between 18 and 29 years old in good health and CMV-seronegative.

The CDR3 nucleotides are TGTGCTAGTTCACAGGGACGGGATATGAACACTGAAGCTTTCTTT. Amino acid sequence: CASSQGRDMNTEAFF. The chain joins TRBV12-5 to TRBJ1-1; a weak D match, TRBD1 (6 bases). CDR1 and CDR2 (germline): LGHNT, FRNRAP. The CDR3 is 15 amino acids. V gave up 8 bases and J gave up 0 bases, with 16 bases separating them.